This record concerns one TCR beta chain sequence. The data derive from a study of cytomegalovirus exposure and HLA in healthy donors. PCR was performed using 60 Vbeta and 13 Jbeta primers. TCRdb's table, derived via immunoSEQ multiplex PCR, lists solely in-frame clones and lacks some. The sample carries around 150,000 clones, 70% to 90% recorded once. Sample: PBMCs. This TCR was sampled from a woman in her 30s in good health and CMV-seropositive.

CDR3 nucleotide sequence: TGTGCCAGCAGCCCACCGGGGGGGTCCAATCAGCCCCAGCATTTT. Amino acid sequence: CASSPPGGSNQPQHF. The V and J genes are TRBV7-2 and TRBJ1-5, with TRBD1 as a possible D gene (5 bases). The CDR3 totals 15 residues. CDR1 is SGHTA and CDR2 is FQGNSA in the germline V gene. The V end was cut by 5 bases, the J end by 3 bases, with 14 bases between.